The 17 T cell receptor beta chains presented below share a single source sample, sequenced in a study of T cell responses to AZD1222 COVID-19 vaccine. Produced via immunoSEQ multiplex PCR; TCRdb's table is partial and in-frame only. The sample carries over 140,000 clones, just under 95% recorded once. Sequencing was performed on peripheral blood, taken on day 0 of AZD1222 vaccination. Receptor source: an adult in good health.

This chain connects TRBV5-1 to TRBJ1-5; D may be TRBD1 (5 bases). Germline V gives CDR1 SGHRS, CDR2 YFSETQ. This CDR3 contains 15 residues. The V end lost 4 bases, the J end lost 0 bases, and 11 bases lay between the germline ends. CDR3 bases: TGCGCCAGCAGCCAAGAGGGGTCTAGCAATCAGCCCCAGCATTTT. Encoded protein: CASSQEGSSNQPQHF. The entire variable domain, with the rest obtained from reference TRBV5-1 and TRBJ1-5, is as follows: KAGVTQTPRYLIKTRGQQVTLSCSPISGHRSVSWYQQTPGQGLQFLFEYFSETQRNKGNFPGRFSGRQFSNSRSEMNVSTLELGDSALYLCASSQEGSSNQPQHFGDGTRLSIL.

V and J are TRBV29-1 and TRBJ2-7; the D is unclear. This CDR3 comprises 13 residues. Trimming cost V 6 bases and J 5 bases, with 17 bases left between them. CDR1 is SQVTM, CDR2 ANQGSEA, per germline. The DNA for the CDR3 is TGCAGCGTGCGCCCTAGATTCGTCGACGAGCAGTACTTC. Amino acids: CSVRPRFVDEQYF.

The chain is built from TRBV28 and TRBJ2-7; a weak D match, TRBD2 (5 bases). Trimming removed 6 bases at V and 3 bases at J, with 15 bases between. This CDR3 region has 14 residues. CDR1 and CDR2 from the germline V gene are MDHEN and SYDVKM. The CDR3 is CASSSRTGNYEQYF. CDR3 sequence (DNA): TGTGCCAGCAGCTCGCGGACTGGGAACTACGAGCAGTACTTC.

This chain uses TRBV7-2 with TRBJ2-5; 7 nucleotides match TRBD1. The CDR3 is 15 amino acids. Trimming cost V 4 bases and J 7 bases; bases outside gene matches: 12. The germline gives CDR1 SGHTA, CDR2 FQGNSA. The CDR3 protein is CASSSDRATTATQYF. The CDR3 DNA is TGTGCCAGCAGCTCCGACAGGGCAACAACGGCGACCCAGTACTTC.

The chain is built from TRBV7-9 and TRBJ2-3, with D possibly being TRBD2 (6 bases). With 3 bases removed from V and 2 bases from J, the gap between germline ends came to 24 bases. This CDR3 has 19 amino acids. Germline CDR1 reads SEHNR; CDR2 reads FQNEAQ (reference sequence). DNA for the CDR3: TGTGCCAGCAGCTTCAGGACGGGACTTGCCATTCGGAACACAGATACGCAGTATTTT. Amino acid sequence: CASSFRTGLAIRNTDTQYF. Together with reference TRBV7-9 and TRBJ2-3, the CDR3 gives the full variable domain: DTGVSQNPRHKITKRGQNVTFRCDPISEHNRLYWYRQTLGQGPEFLTYFQNEAQLEKSRLLSDRFSAERPKGSFSTLEIQRTEQGDSAMYLCASSFRTGLAIRNTDTQYFGPGTRLTVL.

This chain connects TRBV3-1 (or the pseudogene TRBV3-2) to TRBJ1-2, with D perhaps TRBD1 (5 bases). Trimming shortened V by 0 bases and J by 4 bases, and 9 bases separated the two germline ends. The CDR3 extends over 14 amino acids. Per the germline V gene, CDR1 is LGHDT and CDR2 is YNNKEL (reference sequence). CDR3 amino acids: CASSQDTGRYGYTF. The CDR3 DNA sequence: TGTGCCAGCAGCCAAGATACGGGGCGCTATGGCTACACCTTC.

The V and J genes are TRBV18 and TRBJ1-5, with D uncertain. Germline values: CDR1 KGHSH, CDR2 LQKENI. This CDR3 comprises 15 residues. V lost 2 bases and J lost 0, with 8 bases in between. The CDR3 protein is CASSPSYDSNQPQHF. As DNA, the CDR3 is TGTGCCAGCTCACCAAGCTATGATAGCAATCAGCCCCAGCATTTT.

The CDR3 DNA reads as TGTGCCAGCATCGACAGGGCGGGCGAGCAGTACTTC. It encodes CASIDRAGEQYF. The V and J genes are TRBV12-3 or TRBV12-4 and TRBJ2-7; TRBD1 matches at 7 bases. The CDR3 is 12 amino acids. V was pared by 7 bases and J by 6 bases, with 6 bases of the junction left unmatched.

The chain joins TRBV7-2 to TRBJ1-2, with 8 bases matching TRBD1. The CDR3 sequence is 13 residues long. The germline gives CDR1 SGHTA, CDR2 FQGNSA. V shed 6 bases, J shed 7 bases, and the junction held 7 bases outside the gene matches. The CDR3 DNA is TGTGCCAGCAGGGACCAGGGGGCGAGTGGCTACACCTTC. Residues: CASRDQGASGYTF.

The rearrangement joins TRBV19 to TRBJ2-7, with 10 bases that match TRBD2. J lost 0 bases, V lost 3 bases, and 8 bases had no gene match. The CDR3 is made up of 17 amino acids. Germline V gene sequence: CDR1 LNHDA, CDR2 SQIVND (reference sequence). The CDR3 sequence: CASSIVPRTSGSYEQYF. The CDR3 DNA reads as TGTGCCAGTAGTATTGTTCCCAGGACTAGCGGCTCCTACGAGCAGTACTTC.

This chain uses TRBV7-2 with TRBJ1-2; TRBD1 might be the D (5 bases). This CDR3 spans 13 amino acids. CDR1 is SGHTA, CDR2 FQGNSA, per germline. The V and J ends lost 6 bases and 2 bases respectively, with 10 bases between them. CDR3 nucleotides: TGTGCCAGCAGAGGGGCGGGGAACTATGGCTACACCTTC. Translated: CASRGAGNYGYTF.

The chain combines TRBV4-1 with TRBJ2-1; TRBD2 matches at 10 bases. The germline V gene has CDR1 MGHRA and CDR2 YSYEKL. This CDR3 region has 16 residues. Trimming took 1 base from V and 6 from J; bases not matched to a gene: 6. The chain's CDR3 is CASSQVGASGSNEQFF. The DNA of the CDR3 is TGCGCCAGCAGCCAAGTAGGCGCTAGCGGGAGCAATGAGCAGTTCTTC.

The rearrangement links TRBV18 to TRBJ2-2; TRBD1 matches at 7 bases. J was trimmed by 4 bases and V by 0 bases; bases with no gene match: 5. The CDR3 covers 16 residues. Per the germline V gene, CDR1 is KGHSH and CDR2 is LQKENI. The CDR3: CASSPPDRAGTGELFF. The DNA for the CDR3 is TGTGCCAGCTCACCACCCGACAGGGCGGGCACCGGGGAGCTGTTTTTT.

The chain has TRBV10-3 and TRBJ2-3; D not resolved. This CDR3 region has 14 residues. CDR1 is ENHRY and CDR2 is SYGVKD in the germline V gene. Trimming pared 3 bases from V and 2 bases from J, leaving 9 bases between. CDR3 in DNA: TGTGCCATCAGTGAACGGATTTTCACAGATACGCAGTATTTT. Protein: CAISERIFTDTQYF.

CDR3 in amino acids: CASSIDLRHEKLFF. CDR3 DNA: TGTGCCAGTAGTATAGATCTCAGGCATGAAAAACTGTTTTTT. V is TRBV19 and J is TRBJ1-4; no reliable D call. V gave up 0 bases and J gave up 6 bases, with 8 bases separating them. The V gene's germline CDR1 is LNHDA and CDR2 SQIVND (reference sequence). The CDR3 runs to 14 residues.

Only one count was recorded for this clone. The chain employs TRBV7-2 and TRBJ2-3, with 7 nucleotides matching TRBD2. The CDR3 totals 14 residues. The V gene's germline CDR1 is SGHTA and CDR2 FQGNSA. J gave up 6 bases and V 5 bases, and 8 bases lay outside the gene matches. The CDR3 here is CASSPSGVSDTQYF. The CDR3 coding sequence is TGTGCCAGCAGCCCAAGCGGGGTCAGCGATACGCAGTATTTT.

In nucleotides, the CDR3 is TGTGCCAGCAGTCACGGGAGCTCTGGAAACACCATATATTTT. Translating gives CASSHGSSGNTIYF. The rearrangement uses TRBV28 and TRBJ1-3; no clear D gene. Between the trimmed V and J ends, which lost 5 bases and 0 bases, there was a span of 8 bases. The CDR3 is made up of 14 amino acids. Per germline, CDR1 MDHEN and CDR2 SYDVKM.